This T cell receptor beta chain emerged from a study of identifying expanded T cells in peripheral blood (dated by TCRdb to the late 2010s). About the investigation overall: Separate aliquots of the same genomic DNA pool were sequenced to produce technical replicates, and four replicates were compared in pairs.

During the collection period, no immune events, such as infections, were documented for the healthy donors. Blood repertoires from healthy donors were used as a training cohort for calibrating time-dependent variance in a beta-binomial model of differential abundance of T-cell clones. The training cohort comprised about ten healthy donors, 3 female and 7 male. The donors were between roughly 29 and 65 years old, with an average age of around 42 years. Whole blood, obtained from a commercial supplier, was collected from each healthy donor at three time points spaced around two weeks apart. Genomic DNA was extracted from unsorted whole blood for immunosequencing. TCRbeta CDR3 regions were profiled with the immunoSEQ Assay using bias-controlled multiplex PCR amplification of genomic DNA. Turning to the authors' computational methods: To quantify the absolute abundance of each unique TCRbeta CDR3 region, the sequences were collapsed and filtered. Two models were used to test differential abundance: a binomial model (Fisher-equivalent) and a beta-binomial model that adds time-dependent variance fitted from healthy donors. Clones with fewer than 5 combined templates were removed, and differential abundance was called for clones with a Benjamini-Hochberg FDR below 0.01. The form v = (b*log(k)+a)^2 was used to model beta-binomial variance as a function of total template count across the two samples. TCRdb provides this immuneACCESS table in a form limited to in-frame rearrangements. Some clones are lacking; in checked studies, under half of them reflect an unresolved V gene, and why the rest are absent is not known. The DNA was the basis for D and trimming; V, J and clone size are from that table. This sample gives around 80,000 clones in total; under 90% of them show up just once. The ten largest clones take up under 3.5% of the sample.

V and J are trimmed by 2 bases and 10 bases, and the gene matches miss 3 bases of the junction. CDR1 and CDR2, per the germline V gene, are LGHNA and YSLEER. The CDR3 numbers 13 residues from cysteine through phenylalanine. Only the CDR3 portion is preserved as DNA: 39 bases, with reading frame beginning at the first base. Concerning this clone: The specificity of this receptor is unknown. Nothing much larger sits one base from this clone, and base qualities are not available.

The full study reports these points: About 1.2 differentially abundant clones were flagged by the binomial model between technical replicates, whereas about 16 and 19 were flagged over roughly two weeks and four weeks, respectively. It was expected by the authors that biological variance in healthy repertoires might increase further over much longer intervals, such as months to years. In all healthy donors, the variance in clone template counts between samples taken two to three weeks apart rose significantly as total template count increased. Both the number of clones called differentially abundant and the false-positive rate were significantly reduced by the beta-binomial model across all healthy-donor time intervals.

Sequenced sample: blood. The sequence links TRBV4-3 to TRBJ2-3, with 10 bases matching TRBD2. This receptor was taken from a person aged 18-70 years in good health. The DNA sequence is given as TGCGCCAGCAGCCAACTTCTAGCGGGGGCGCAGTATTTT. Translated, this is CASSQLLAGAQYF.